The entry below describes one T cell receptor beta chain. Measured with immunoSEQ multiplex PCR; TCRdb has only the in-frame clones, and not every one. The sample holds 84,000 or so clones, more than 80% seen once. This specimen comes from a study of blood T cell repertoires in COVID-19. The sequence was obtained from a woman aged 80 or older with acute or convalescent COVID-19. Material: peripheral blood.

CDR3 loop: CSVGFRTTDTQYF. Here the CDR3 DNA reads TGCAGCGTTGGATTTAGAACCACAGATACGCAGTATTTT. The chain uses TRBV29-1 and TRBJ2-3, with D unresolved. CDR3 length equals 13 residues. Germline V CDR1 and CDR2: SQVTM, ANQGSEA. The V gene lost 4 bases and the J gene lost 2 bases, with 10 bases spanning the gap.